These 28 T cell receptor beta chains were sequenced from one sample in a study of T-cell reconstitution after alpha-beta-depleted transplantation in children. Unique molecular identifiers were used to barcode this TCRbeta library. TCRdb ran MiXCR on the PCR reads and lists one entry per CDR3 protein. The data hold 500,000 to 750,000 distinct CDR3 sequences, with around 13% observed a single time. The starting material was PBMCs, mostly from graft donor cells, obtained 360 days after TCRalphabeta/CD19-depleted stem cell transplant. These TCRs come from a male patient younger than 18 who had a stem cell transplant for acute myeloid leukemia, so the T cells may come from the graft donor.

This clonotype has just a few counts. The rearrangement uses TRBV30 and TRBJ2-7; D is unclear. Trimming took 5 bases from V and 2 from J, leaving 16 bases between them. Germline V lookup: CDR1 GTSNPN, CDR2 SVGIG (reference sequence). The length of the CDR3 is 14 residues. The CDR3 protein is CAWRGSSITYEQYF. The CDR3 DNA reads as TGTGCCTGGCGTGGCAGCTCAATAACCTACGAGCAGTACTTC.

In its sample, this clonotype was seen once. This chain links TRBV5-1 with TRBJ2-7; D uncertain. The germline CDR1 and CDR2 sequences are SGHRS and YFSETQ. The V gene lost 1 base and the J gene lost 2 bases, with 7 bases spanning the gap. This CDR3 spans 13 amino acids. The CDR3 DNA is TGCGCCAGCAGCTTGCTAGTAACCTACGAGCAGTACTTC. Its protein is CASSLLVTYEQYF.

The chain joins TRBV5-1 to TRBJ1-2, with D unresolved. CDR1 SGHRS and CDR2 YFSETQ come from the germline V gene. V was shortened by 3 bases and J by 0 bases, with 12 bases between the two germline ends. This CDR3 spans 15 amino acids. The CDR3 sequence: CASSSDPGPNYGYTF. The CDR3 nucleotides read TGCGCCAGCAGCTCCGACCCGGGCCCTAACTATGGCTACACCTTC.

CDR3 nucleotide sequence: TGCGCCAGCGGAAGACTAGCGACGAACACCGGGGAGCTGTTTTTT. It translates to CASGRLATNTGELFF. The chain couples TRBV5-1 to TRBJ2-2; 8 bases line up with TRBD2. Losses at the gene ends were 7 bases for V and 0 bases for J; bases not matched to a gene: 5. This CDR3 region has 15 residues. The germline gives CDR1 SGHRS, CDR2 YFSETQ.

This clonotype was observed many times. The rearrangement links TRBV28 to TRBJ2-2; perhaps TRBD1 as D (5 bases). Trimming cost V 0 bases and J 4 bases, with 15 bases left between them. Germline V gene data show CDR1 as MDHEN and CDR2 as SYDVKM. The CDR3 is 17 amino acids. The CDR3 spells CASSLWSLARGTGELFF. The DNA of the CDR3 is TGTGCCAGCAGTTTATGGTCTCTCGCTAGGGGCACCGGGGAGCTGTTTTTT.

This clonotype has just a few counts. The chain employs TRBV28 and TRBJ2-7; 14 bases fit TRBD2. Germline lookup yields CDR1 MDHEN and CDR2 SYDVKM. The CDR3 has 18 amino acids. J gave up 3 bases and V 5 bases, and 12 bases lay outside the gene matches. DNA of the CDR3: TGTGCCAGCAGTACCGGGACTAGCGGGAGTCCCGGCCTCTACGAGCAGTACTTC. Protein product: CASSTGTSGSPGLYEQYF.

This clonotype has a handful of counts. This chain links TRBV20-1 with TRBJ2-3; TRBD2 matches 8 bases. With V trimmed by 5 bases and J by 2 bases, 12 bases remained unmatched. The CDR3 length is 16 residues. Per germline, CDR1 DFQATT and CDR2 SNEGSKA (reference sequence). The CDR3, as DNA: TGCAGTGCTGGGTGGATAAGCGGGAGTGCCACAGATACGCAGTATTTT. Its protein product is CSAGWISGSATDTQYF.

The chain uses TRBV7-2 and TRBJ2-7; TRBD1 is a possible D gene (5 bases). CDR1 SGHTA and CDR2 FQGNSA come from the germline V gene. With 3 bases removed from V and 3 bases from J, the gap between germline ends came to 15 bases. The CDR3 extends over 15 amino acids. The CDR3 nucleotides are TGTGCCAGCAGCTTCCCCGGACAAAAGGTCTACGAGCAGTACTTC. It is translated as CASSFPGQKVYEQYF. The variable domain in full, completed from reference TRBV7-2 and TRBJ2-7, reads GAGVSQSPSNKVTEKGKDVELRCDPISGHTALYWYRQSLGQGLEFLIYFQGNSAPDKSGLPSDRFSAERTGGSVSTLTIQRTQQEDSAVYLCASSFPGQKVYEQYFGPGTRLTVT.

This clonotype was counted many times. The chain combines TRBV20-1 with TRBJ1-6; the D gene is possibly TRBD1 (5 bases). V lost 6 bases, J lost 10 bases, and 16 bases lay in between. The CDR3 spans 13 residues. Looked up from germline, CDR1 is DFQATT and CDR2 is SNEGSKA (reference sequence). The CDR3 region is CSANPTPGSPLHF. The CDR3 DNA reads TGCAGTGCAAATCCCACCCCAGGGTCACCCCTCCACTTT.

This chain uses TRBV5-1 with TRBJ2-1, with 7 bases identical to TRBD2. CDR1 SGHRS and CDR2 YFSETQ come from the germline V gene. Unmatched junction bases numbered 10, after V lost 4 bases and J lost 3 bases. There are 16 residues in the CDR3. The CDR3 nucleotides are TGCGCCAGCAGCCTGAGGAGCGGGGCCCTCTACAATGAGCAGTTCTTC. Translation gives CASSLRSGALYNEQFF.

There are a few counts of this clonotype. The J gene is TRBJ2-1, the V gene TRBV7-3, with 7 bases fitting TRBD2. J was trimmed by 2 bases and V by 6 bases; bases with no gene match: 7. The CDR3 extends over 15 amino acids. Germline assignment: CDR1 SGHTA and CDR2 FQGTGA. This CDR3 reads CASSDRSGAYNEQFF. The CDR3 coding sequence is TGTGCCAGCAGTGATAGGAGCGGGGCCTACAATGAGCAGTTCTTC.

This clonotype showed up just a few times. J is TRBJ2-7 and V is TRBV28, with D perhaps matching TRBD2 (6 bases). The germline gives CDR1 MDHEN, CDR2 SYDVKM. Trimming removed 8 bases from V and 3 bases from J, with 23 bases in between. The CDR3 has 16 amino acids. The DNA for the CDR3 is TGTGCCAGCCTGATTAAGCGGGCCCCCCCCTACTACGAGCAGTACTTC. Its translation: CASLIKRAPPYYEQYF.

The sample holds a few counts of this clonotype. V usage is TRBV5-1 and J usage is TRBJ1-1, with no clear D. Trimming removed 0 bases from V and 0 bases from J, with 9 bases in between. The CDR3 consists of 15 residues. Per the germline V gene, CDR1 is SGHRS and CDR2 is YFSETQ. CDR3 sequence: CASSLVGGMNTEAFF. The DNA of the CDR3 is TGCGCCAGCAGCTTGGTGGGCGGCATGAACACTGAAGCTTTCTTT.

The rearrangement links TRBV20-1 to TRBJ2-7, with D possibly matching TRBD2 (6 bases). CDR1 and CDR2 from the germline V gene are DFQATT and SNEGSKA (reference sequence). V was shortened by 3 bases and J by 2 bases, with 26 bases between the two germline ends. This CDR3 spans 18 amino acids. The CDR3 DNA follows: TGCAGTGCTAGGGGTGGGGCGGGACCCAGTCTACCGCCCTACGAGCAGTACTTC. Its translation is CSARGGAGPSLPPYEQYF.

Ten or more counts support this clonotype. V and J are TRBV9 and TRBJ1-5; TRBD1 might be the D (6 bases). Germline V gene lookup returns CDR1 SGDLS and CDR2 YYNGEE. The V and J ends lost 2 bases and 6 bases respectively, with 12 bases between them. The CDR3 consists of 14 residues. The CDR3 sequence is CASSVGTGSQPQHF. CDR3 nucleotide sequence: TGTGCCAGCAGCGTTGGAACAGGGTCTCAGCCCCAGCATTTT.

The chain couples TRBV12-3 or TRBV12-4 to TRBJ2-1; 7 bases fit TRBD2. Trimming took 5 bases from V and 4 from J; bases not matched to a gene: 17. The CDR3 loop spans 18 amino acids. CDR3 in amino acids: CASSQIQNPGLPYNEQFF. As DNA, the CDR3 is TGTGCCAGCAGTCAAATCCAAAACCCGGGACTACCTTACAATGAGCAGTTCTTC.

As DNA, the CDR3 is TGTGCCAGCAAATCCGCGAAGTTTATGACCGGGGAGCTGTTTTTT. It specifies CASKSAKFMTGELFF. The V gene is TRBV25-1, the J gene TRBJ2-2; D gene uncertain. V was cut by 7 bases and J by 5 bases, with 17 bases left in between. This CDR3 has 15 residues. Germline lookup yields CDR1 MGHDK and CDR2 SYGVNS.

This clonotype was found a few times. The V call is TRBV21-1, the J call TRBJ2-5; the table calls TRBD2, which could not be checked here. TRBV21-1 constitutes a pseudogene. The CDR3 length is 14 residues. The CDR3 loop is CASSKPSVQETQYF. Here the CDR3 DNA reads TGTGCCAGCAGCAAACCCTCAGTTCAAGAGACCCAGTACTTC.

This clonotype was observed many times. This chain uses TRBV5-1 with TRBJ2-3, with 11 bases matching TRBD2. CDR3 size: 17 residues. CDR1 SGHRS and CDR2 YFSETQ come from the germline V gene. J gave up 2 bases and V 2 bases, and 7 bases lay outside the gene matches. The CDR3, as DNA: TGCGCCAGCAGCTTATATCTACTAGCGGGAGACACAGATACGCAGTATTTT. Translating it yields CASSLYLLAGDTDTQYF.

This clonotype was recorded many times. The gene calls are TRBV5-1 and TRBJ1-3; D not certain. With 1 base removed from V and 6 bases from J, the gap between germline ends came to 8 bases. This CDR3 region has 13 residues. The germline CDR1 and CDR2 sequences are SGHRS and YFSETQ. The CDR3 loop is CASSLPAVNTIYF. As DNA, the CDR3 is TGCGCCAGCAGCTTGCCAGCGGTAAACACCATATATTTT.

V gene TRBV6-5 combines with J gene TRBJ2-7; 11 positions agree with TRBD2. Per the germline V gene, CDR1 is MNHEY and CDR2 is SVGAGI. The length of the CDR3 is 16 residues. V lost 4 bases, J lost 4 bases, and 9 bases stayed unmatched. The CDR3 DNA reads as TGTGCCAGCAGTTCCCCACCTTTAGCGGGAGGGTACGAGCAGTACTTC. Its translation is CASSSPPLAGGYEQYF.

This clonotype was counted many times. J is TRBJ1-1 and V is TRBV18; D is possibly TRBD1 (6 bases). The CDR3 has 17 amino acids. Germline CDR1 KGHSH, CDR2 LQKENI. V shed 2 bases and J shed 6 bases, with 22 bases lying between them. The CDR3 DNA is TGTGCCAGCTCACCAGAACAGGGTGCGATTCTAGGATCTGAAGCTTTCTTT. Protein sequence: CASSPEQGAILGSEAFF.

This clonotype was counted many times. The gene calls are TRBV10-3 and TRBJ2-4, with D perhaps matching TRBD1 or TRBD2 (5 bases each). The V end lost 4 bases, the J end lost 8 bases, and 6 bases lay between the germline ends. Germline CDR1 reads ENHRY; CDR2 reads SYGVKD. This CDR3 has 11 amino acids. The CDR3 protein is CAISGGDIQYF. In nucleotides, the CDR3 is TGTGCCATCAGTGGAGGGGACATTCAGTACTTC.

Only a few counts were recorded for this clonotype. This rearrangement joins TRBV9 to TRBJ2-7; 8 bases are shared with TRBD1. This CDR3 has 19 amino acids. The V gene end was trimmed by 0 bases and the J gene end by 5 bases; junction bases not matched to a gene: 19. CDR1 and CDR2 (germline): SGDLS, YYNGEE. CDR3 in amino acids: CASSVGGLNWNRGLDEQYF. The CDR3, as DNA: TGTGCCAGCAGCGTAGGGGGGCTCAACTGGAACAGGGGGTTGGACGAGCAGTACTTC.

This clonotype came up a few times. The rearrangement joins TRBV7-3 to TRBJ1-1, with TRBD1 identical over 10 bases. CDR1 is SGHTA, CDR2 FQGTGA, per germline. CDR3 length: 13 residues. After removal of 5 bases from V and 8 bases from J, the junction contained 5 bases not matched to a gene. In DNA form, the CDR3 reads TGTGCCAGCAGCCGCGGGACAGGGGCCGAAGCTTTCTTT. Its protein is CASSRGTGAEAFF. Variable domain in full (rest from reference TRBV7-3 and TRBJ1-1): GAGVSQTPSNKVTEKGKYVELRCDPISGHTALYWYRQSLGQGPEFLIYFQGTGAADDSGLPNDRFFAVRPEGSVSTLKIQRTERGDSAVYLCASSRGTGAEAFFGQGTRLTVV.

With respect to this clonotype: Just one base apart from a much larger clone, this may be a read error. The J gene is TRBJ2-1, the V gene TRBV5-1; D may be TRBD2 (6 bases). This CDR3 comprises 16 residues. Trimming removed 3 bases at V and 9 bases at J, with 22 bases between. Germline CDR1 is SGHRS and CDR2 is YFSETQ. The CDR3 region has the DNA TGCGCCAGCAGCTCCCAACCGGGACTCCTTCAGTCTGAGCAGTTCTTC. Translating it yields CASSSQPGLLQSEQFF. Full variable domain (outside the CDR3, taken from reference TRBV5-1 and TRBJ2-1): KAGVTQTPRYLIKTRGQQVTLSCSPISGHRSVSWYQQTPGQGLQFLFEYFSETQRNKGNFPGRFSGRQFSNSRSEMNVSTLELGDSALYLCASSSQPGLLQSEQFFGPGTRLTVL.

There are a few counts of this clonotype. The rearrangement joins TRBV9 to TRBJ2-3; perhaps TRBD1 as D (6 bases). The CDR3 consists of 16 residues. Trimming pared 0 bases from V and 1 base from J, leaving 12 bases between. The germline gives CDR1 SGDLS, CDR2 YYNGEE. The CDR3, as DNA: TGTGCCAGCAGCGTAGGGATCAGGGGAGGCACAGATACGCAGTATTTT. Encoded protein: CASSVGIRGGTDTQYF. Using reference TRBV9 and TRBJ2-3 for the parts outside the CDR3, the full variable domain is DSGVTQTPKHLITATGQRVTLRCSPRSGDLSVYWYQQSLDQGLQFLIQYYNGEERAKGNILERFSAQQFPDLHSELNLSSLELGDSALYFCASSVGIRGGTDTQYFGPGTRLTVL.

This clonotype was detected ten times or more. The chain has TRBV5-1 and TRBJ1-2, with a weak D call TRBD1 (6 bases). V was cut by 0 bases and J by 0 bases, with 12 bases left in between. Germline V gene lookup returns CDR1 SGHRS and CDR2 YFSETQ. This CDR3 is 16 amino acids long. The CDR3 region has the DNA TGCGCCAGCAGCTTGGCCGGACAGTTTCCTAACTATGGCTACACCTTC. Residues: CASSLAGQFPNYGYTF.